A selection of T cell receptor beta chains follows, all from one sample in a study of blood T cell repertoires in COVID-19. Profiled with immunoSEQ multiplex PCR; TCRdb holds only in-frame clones, not every one. The profile shows 80,000 to 100,000 clones, around 87% of them singletons. Specimen: peripheral blood. The receptor set was obtained from a woman aged 45-65 years with active or convalescent COVID-19. The CDR3 runs from the conserved cysteine through the conserved F or W. A D gene is named only where the DNA matches it firmly. Clone size is not always given. Where it is, it says once, few, many or a class for expanded clones.

v_call	clone_size	d_call	j_call	cdr3_nt	cdr3_aa
TRBV21-1	-	-	TRBJ1-1	TGTGCCAGCAGCAAAGGCATCCAGGACACTGAAGCTTTCTTT	CASSKGIQDTEAFF
TRBV27	-	-	TRBJ1-2	TGTGCCAGCAGTTTATCCGTGGCCCCAAACTATGGCTACACCTTC	CASSLSVAPNYGYTF
TRBV7-3	-	TRBD1	TRBJ1-1	TGTGCCAGCAGCTTGACAGGGTCAGGTGAAGCTTTCTTT	CASSLTGSGEAFF
TRBV5-1	-	TRBD2	TRBJ2-1	TGCGCCAGCAGCTTGGTGTCCGCGGGGGGGCATCAGTTCTTC	CASSLVSAGGHQFF
TRBV7-8	-	-	TRBJ1-1	TGTGCCAGCAGCTTACCCCCTGACCGACTGACGGACACTGAAGCTTTCTTT	CASSLPPDRLTDTEAFF
TRBV9	-	TRBD1	TRBJ1-4	TGTGCCAGCAGCGTCGGGACAGGGAATGAAAAACTGTTTTTT	CASSVGTGNEKLFF
TRBV2	-	TRBD1	TRBJ1-5	TGTGCCAGCAGGACAGGGGGGTCAAGCAATCAGCCCCAGCATTTT	CASRTGGSSNQPQHF
TRBV30	-	-	TRBJ2-7	TGTGCCGGTTCGGTCGGGGTGTCCTACGAGCAGTACTTC	CAGSVGVSYEQYF
TRBV7-3	-	-	TRBJ2-2	TGTGCCAGCAGCTTAAATAGCGAGCCCGGGGAGCTGTTTTTT	CASSLNSEPGELFF
TRBV15	-	-	TRBJ2-1	TGTGCCACCAGCAGAGGCGGGGCGAACTACAATGAGCAGTTCTTC	CATSRGGANYNEQFF
TRBV4-3	-	TRBD1	TRBJ1-1	TGCGCCAGCAGCCAAGACGGGACAGGGCGCACTGAAGCTTTCTTT	CASSQDGTGRTEAFF
TRBV7-3	few	TRBD1	TRBJ1-5	TGTGCCGGACAGGGGGACGGCAATCAGCCCCAGCATTTT	CAGQGDGNQPQHF
TRBV9	-	-	TRBJ1-3	TGTGCCAGCAGCGCCCGCAGGGAAACTGGAAACACCATATATTTT	CASSARRETGNTIYF
TRBV12-3/TRBV12-4	once	-	TRBJ1-2	TGTGCCAGCAGGTTAACAGCTAACTATGGCTACACCTTC	CASRLTANYGYTF
TRBV7-2	-	TRBD1	TRBJ2-2	TGTGCCAGCAGCGCCAGCGGACAGGGGCGGACCGGGGAGCTGTTTTTT	CASSASGQGRTGELFF
TRBV3-1/TRBV3-2	-	-	TRBJ1-5	TGTGCCAGCAGCCAAATCAGGGGCGGGCCCCAGCATTTT	CASSQIRGGPQHF
TRBV10-3	-	TRBD2	TRBJ2-5	TGTGCCACAGGGAGAAGCGGGGGGGCCGCCGAGACCCAGTACTTC	CATGRSGGAAETQYF
TRBV6-5	-	TRBD1	TRBJ1-2	TGTGCCAGCAGTCGGACAGGGGGGACCTATGGCTACACCTTC	CASSRTGGTYGYTF